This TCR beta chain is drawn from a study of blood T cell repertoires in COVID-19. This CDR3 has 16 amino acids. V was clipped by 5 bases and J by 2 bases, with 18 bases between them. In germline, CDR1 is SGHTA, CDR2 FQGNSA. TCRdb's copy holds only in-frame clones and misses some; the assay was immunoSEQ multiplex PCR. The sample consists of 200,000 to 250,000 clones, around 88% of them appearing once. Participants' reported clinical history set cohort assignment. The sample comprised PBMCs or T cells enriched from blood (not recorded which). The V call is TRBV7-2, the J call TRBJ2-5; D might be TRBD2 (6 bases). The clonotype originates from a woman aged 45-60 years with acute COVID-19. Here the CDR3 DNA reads TGTGCCAGCAGCCCCCCAATGGGAGGACGACAAGAGACCCAGTACTTC. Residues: CASSPPMGGRQETQYF.